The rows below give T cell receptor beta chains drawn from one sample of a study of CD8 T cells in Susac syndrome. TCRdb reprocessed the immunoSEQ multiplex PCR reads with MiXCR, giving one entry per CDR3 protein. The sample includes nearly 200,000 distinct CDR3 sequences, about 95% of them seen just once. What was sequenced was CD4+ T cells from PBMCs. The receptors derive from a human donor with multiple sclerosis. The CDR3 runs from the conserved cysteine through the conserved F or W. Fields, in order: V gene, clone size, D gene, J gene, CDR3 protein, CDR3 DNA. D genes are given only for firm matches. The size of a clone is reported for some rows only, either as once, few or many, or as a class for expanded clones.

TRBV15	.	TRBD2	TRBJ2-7	CATSRDSGSIDEQYF	TGTGCCACCAGCAGGGATAGCGGGAGTATCGACGAGCAGTACTTC
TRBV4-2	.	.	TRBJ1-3	CASSQEGVNTIYF	TGTGCCAGCAGCCAAGAAGGGGTAAACACCATATATTTT
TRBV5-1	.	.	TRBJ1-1	CASSLGGGTEAFF	TGCGCCAGCAGCTTGGGAGGGGGCACTGAAGCTTTCTTT
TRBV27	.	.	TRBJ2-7	CASRRQPFRREQYF	TGTGCCAGCAGAAGACAGCCTTTCCGGCGGGAGCAGTACTTC
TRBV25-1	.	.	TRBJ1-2	CASSEHGYGYTF	TGTGCCAGCAGTGAACACGGATATGGCTACACCTTC
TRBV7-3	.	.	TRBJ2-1	CASSLAGRDNEQFF	TGTGCCAGCAGCTTAGCCGGGCGGGACAATGAGCAGTTCTTC
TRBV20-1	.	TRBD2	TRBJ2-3	CSAPPVAGADTQYF	TGCAGTGCTCCTCCGGTAGCGGGGGCAGATACGCAGTATTTT
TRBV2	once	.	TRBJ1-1	CASSGALNTEAFF	TGTGCCAGCAGTGGGGCTTTGAACACTGAAGCTTTCTTT
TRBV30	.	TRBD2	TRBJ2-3	CACRGTSGTDTQYF	TGTGCCTGCCGAGGGACTAGCGGCACAGATACGCAGTATTTT
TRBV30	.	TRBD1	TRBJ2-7	CAWSAWGTGPYEQYF	TGTGCCTGGAGCGCATGGGGGACAGGTCCCTACGAGCAGTACTTC
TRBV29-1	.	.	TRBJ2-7	CSVAGGIRSYEQYF	TGCAGCGTTGCTGGCGGGATAAGGTCCTACGAGCAGTACTTC
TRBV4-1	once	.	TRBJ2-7	CASSQARFPNEQYF	TGCGCCAGCAGCCAAGCCAGGTTCCCCAACGAGCAGTACTTC
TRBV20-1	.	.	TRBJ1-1	CSARPINGGAEAFF	TGCAGTGCTAGACCGATTAACGGGGGAGCTGAAGCTTTCTTT
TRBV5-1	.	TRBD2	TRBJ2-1	CASTAAGGPSASSYNEQFF	TGCGCCAGCACCGCTGCGGGAGGCCCGTCCGCGAGCTCCTACAATGAGCAGTTCTTC
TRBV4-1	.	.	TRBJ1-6	CASSQAQGSGNSPLHF	TGCGCCAGCAGCCAAGCGCAGGGCTCTGGCAATTCACCCCTCCACTTT
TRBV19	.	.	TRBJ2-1	CASSALARNEQFF	TGTGCCAGTAGTGCCCTAGCGAGGAATGAGCAGTTCTTC
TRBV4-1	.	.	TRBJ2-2	CASSRVSENGELFF	TGCGCCAGCAGCCGAGTATCAGAAAACGGGGAGCTGTTTTTT
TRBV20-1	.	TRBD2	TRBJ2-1	CSALLSGGPNNEQFF	TGCAGTGCCCTCCTTAGCGGGGGGCCTAACAATGAGCAGTTCTTC
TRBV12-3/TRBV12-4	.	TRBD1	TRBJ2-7	CASSFSGTGPYEQYF	TGTGCCAGCAGTTTTTCGGGGACAGGGCCCTACGAGCAGTACTTC
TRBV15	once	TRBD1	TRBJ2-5	CATSPWGQGMKETQYF	TGTGCCACCAGCCCCTGGGGACAGGGGATGAAGGAGACCCAGTACTTC
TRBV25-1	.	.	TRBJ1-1	CASSALMNTEAFF	TGTGCCAGCAGTGCTCTGATGAACACTGAAGCTTTCTTT
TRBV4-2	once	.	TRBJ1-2	CASSADINYGYTF	TGTGCCAGCAGTGCAGATATAAACTATGGCTACACCTTC
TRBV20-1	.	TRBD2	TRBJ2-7	CSARGTSGRSAYEQYF	TGCAGTGCTAGAGGGACTAGCGGGAGAAGTGCCTACGAGCAGTACTTC
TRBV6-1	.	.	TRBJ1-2	CASSFRGYTF	TGTGCCAGCAGTTTTCGCGGCTACACCTTC
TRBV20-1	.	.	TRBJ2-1	CSARDNRGNYNEQFF	TGCAGTGCTAGAGATAACCGCGGAAACTACAATGAGCAGTTCTTC
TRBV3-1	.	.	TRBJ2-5	CASCLVDSPMSQYF	TGTGCCAGCTGTCTTGTTGACTCGCCAATGTCCCAGTACTTC
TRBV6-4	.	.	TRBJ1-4	CASSDPQGGGEKLFF	TGTGCCAGCAGTGACCCCCAGGGTGGGGGAGAAAAACTGTTTTTT
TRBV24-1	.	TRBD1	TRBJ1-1	CATSDPTRGRGAFF	TGTGCCACCAGTGATCCGACCAGGGGGCGGGGAGCTTTCTTT
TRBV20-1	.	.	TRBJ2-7	CSATGRSFEQYF	TGCAGTGCCACAGGTCGAAGTTTCGAGCAGTACTTC
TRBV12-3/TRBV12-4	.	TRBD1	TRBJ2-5	CASSPPGDRRETQYF	TGTGCCAGCAGTCCCCCAGGGGACAGGAGGGAGACCCAGTACTTC
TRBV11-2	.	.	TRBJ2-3	CASSLSGSTQYF	TGTGCCAGCAGCTTATCGGGATCTACGCAGTATTTT
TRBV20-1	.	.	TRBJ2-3	CSAPPPGQRTQYF	TGCAGTGCTCCACCTCCCGGACAGAGAACGCAGTATTTT
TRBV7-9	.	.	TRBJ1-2	CASSLWTDYGYTF	TGTGCCAGCAGCTTATGGACAGACTATGGCTACACCTTC
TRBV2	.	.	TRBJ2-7	CASIIYDEQYF	TGTGCCAGCATTATTTACGACGAGCAGTACTTC
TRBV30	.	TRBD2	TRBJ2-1	CAWSQREYNEQFF	TGTGCCTGGAGCCAGCGGGAGTACAATGAGCAGTTCTTC
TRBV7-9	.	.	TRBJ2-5	CASTPQNPETQYF	TGTGCCAGCACCCCCCAAAACCCGGAGACCCAGTACTTC
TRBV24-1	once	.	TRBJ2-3	CATSDRRGWQYF	TGTGCCACCAGTGATCGGAGGGGGTGGCAGTATTTT
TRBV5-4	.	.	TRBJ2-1	CASSFGDSYNEQFF	TGTGCCAGCAGCTTTGGAGACTCCTACAATGAGCAGTTCTTC
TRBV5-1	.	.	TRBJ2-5	CASSLEGRRETQYF	TGCGCCAGCAGCTTGGAGGGAAGGAGGGAGACCCAGTACTTC
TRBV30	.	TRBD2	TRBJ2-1	CAWSLGLAGVGEQFF	TGTGCCTGGAGCCTAGGCCTAGCGGGAGTCGGTGAGCAGTTCTTC
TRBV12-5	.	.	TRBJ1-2	CASAQRGNHGYTF	TGTGCTAGTGCCCAGAGGGGAAACCATGGCTACACCTTC